The 17 T cell receptor beta chains in this list originate from one sample, sequenced in a study of PD-L1 blockade in urothelial cancer. The protocol was immunoSEQ multiplex PCR, while the TCRdb copy is restricted to in-frame clones and leaves out a portion. The sample lists almost 30,000 clones; more than 70% were seen once. The sample was PBMCs, taken around atezolizumab (anti-PD-L1) treatment. The receptors shown here come from a man between 45 and 60 years old with urothelial cancer.

V usage is TRBV5-1 and J usage is TRBJ1-1; TRBD1 aligns across 10 bases. CDR3 size: 13 residues. Germline assignment: CDR1 SGHRS and CDR2 YFSETQ. V lost 6 bases and J lost 11; bases outside the gene matches: 10. The DNA of the CDR3 is TGCGCCAGCACCTCGGGGACAGGGGTCCGGGCTTTCTTT. Protein sequence: CASTSGTGVRAFF. The full variable domain, in which reference TRBV5-1 and TRBJ1-1 provide the parts outside the CDR3, is KAGVTQTPRYLIKTRGQQVTLSCSPISGHRSVSWYQQTPGQGLQFLFEYFSETQRNKGNFPGRFSGRQFSNSRSEMNVSTLELGDSALYLCASTSGTGVRAFFGQGTRLTVV.

V and J are TRBV5-5 and TRBJ1-2; D unclear. Trimming left V 0 bases short and J 4 bases short, with 7 bases between. Germline CDR1 and CDR2: SGHKS and YYEKEE (reference sequence). This CDR3 is 13 amino acids long. CDR3 nucleotides: TGTGCCAGCAGCTTGGACAGTACCTATGGCTACACCTTC. This encodes CASSLDSTYGYTF.

The chain uses TRBV5-1 and TRBJ2-1, with 11 bases fitting TRBD2. V was clipped by 0 bases and J by 5 bases; unmatched bases: 7. The CDR3 length is 17 residues. CDR1 and CDR2 (germline): SGHRS, YFSETQ. CDR3: CASSLGSGGAFHNEQFF. The CDR3 DNA reads TGCGCCAGCAGCTTGGGTAGCGGGGGGGCCTTTCACAATGAGCAGTTCTTC.

The chain employs TRBV11-2 and TRBJ2-5, with 7 positions matching TRBD2. This CDR3 has 15 residues. Germline loops: CDR1 SGHAT, CDR2 FQNNGV. V lost 3 bases and J lost 2; bases outside the gene matches: 6. CDR3: CASSFLSGKQETQYF. DNA for the CDR3: TGTGCCAGCAGCTTCCTCAGCGGGAAGCAAGAGACCCAGTACTTC.

This chain uses TRBV27 with TRBJ2-3; 15 nucleotides match TRBD2. The V gene end was trimmed by 5 bases and the J gene end by 2 bases; junction bases not matched to a gene: 11. The CDR3 covers 19 residues. Germline assignment: CDR1 MNHEY and CDR2 SMNVEV (reference sequence). DNA for the CDR3: TGTGCCAGCAGTGGCGGACTAGCGGGGGGGCCAGAAGACACAGATACGCAGTATTTT. Protein product: CASSGGLAGGPEDTDTQYF.

The V call is TRBV28, the J call TRBJ2-1, with D uncertain. Germline CDR1 and CDR2: MDHEN and SYDVKM. V was pared by 4 bases and J by 0 bases, with 7 bases between. This CDR3 has 14 amino acids. The CDR3 sequence: CASSSRSSYNEQFF. CDR3 nucleotides: TGTGCCAGCAGTTCTCGGAGCTCCTACAATGAGCAGTTCTTC. The whole variable domain, remainder taken from reference TRBV28 and TRBJ2-1, is DVKVTQSSRYLVKRTGEKVFLECVQDMDHENMFWYRQDPGLGLRLIYFSYDVKMKEKGDIPEGYSVSREKKERFSLILESASTNQTSMYLCASSSRSSYNEQFFGPGTRLTVL.

The chain combines TRBV15 with TRBJ1-6; TRBD1 is a possible D gene (5 bases). CDR3 length: 21 residues. CDR1 and CDR2 (germline): LNHNV, YYDKDF (reference sequence). V lost 2 bases and J 0 bases, leaving 23 bases between the germline ends. For the CDR3, the DNA is TGTGCCACCAGCAGACACCGCGGAGGGGCCACCTTTAGCTCCTATAATTCACCCCTCCACTTT. This encodes CATSRHRGGATFSSYNSPLHF.

This chain uses TRBV13 with TRBJ1-2; D may be TRBD1 (5 bases). Per germline, CDR1 PRHDT and CDR2 FYEKMQ (reference sequence). The CDR3 spans 13 residues. Trimming shortened V by 5 bases and J by 3 bases, and 10 bases separated the two germline ends. This CDR3 reads CASSPQGDYGYTF. The CDR3 nucleotides read TGTGCCAGCAGCCCGCAGGGTGACTATGGCTACACCTTC. The full variable domain, with the rest looked up from reference TRBV13 and TRBJ1-2, is AAGVIQSPRHLIKEKRETATLKCYPIPRHDTVYWYQQGPGQDPQFLISFYEKMQSDKGSIPDRFSAQQFSDYHSELNMSSLELGDSALYFCASSPQGDYGYTFGSGTRLTVV.

V and J are TRBV6-5 and TRBJ1-2; D remains ambiguous. The CDR3 totals 13 residues. Between the trimmed V and J ends, which lost 6 bases and 3 bases, there was a span of 11 bases. Germline values: CDR1 MNHEY, CDR2 SVGAGI. Written as DNA, the CDR3 is TGTGCCAGCAGAGACCGGACTGACTATGGCTACACCTTC. Translated, it gives CASRDRTDYGYTF.

This chain joins TRBV11-3 and TRBJ2-2, with D uncertain. Germline V lookup: CDR1 SGHNT, CDR2 YENEEA. The germline V and J ends were trimmed by 3 bases and 7 bases, with 9 bases remaining between them. The CDR3 is 13 residues long. This CDR3 is CASSFHPGGELFF. The CDR3 coding sequence is TGTGCCAGCAGCTTCCACCCAGGCGGGGAGCTGTTTTTT.

This chain links TRBV5-6 with TRBJ1-2; no clear D. The CDR3 is 11 amino acids. With 4 bases removed from V and 8 bases from J, the gap between germline ends came to 9 bases. Germline CDR1 SGHDT, CDR2 YYEEEE. CDR3 in DNA: TGTGCCAGCAGCAAGATGAGGGGCTACACCTTC. Amino acid sequence: CASSKMRGYTF.

The chain joins TRBV28 to TRBJ1-5; 10 bases match TRBD1. Germline loops: CDR1 MDHEN, CDR2 SYDVKM. This CDR3 region has 15 residues. V was pared by 6 bases and J by 4 bases, with 6 bases of the junction left unmatched. The CDR3 region is CASRQGTGANQPQHF. CDR3 in DNA: TGTGCCAGCAGACAAGGGACAGGGGCAAATCAGCCCCAGCATTTT.

The chain recombines TRBV4-2 with TRBJ2-7, with 7 bases fitting TRBD2. CDR1 is LGHNA and CDR2 is YNFKEQ in the germline V gene. The ends lost 6 bases at V and 4 bases at J; junction bases unmatched: 9. The CDR3 sequence is 14 residues long. The CDR3 spells CASRDGTKSYEQYF. CDR3 bases: TGTGCCAGCAGAGACGGGACTAAGAGTTACGAGCAGTACTTC.

V gene TRBV5-4 combines with J gene TRBJ1-2; the D is unclear. CDR3 size: 15 residues. CDR1 is SGHNT, CDR2 YYREEE, per germline (reference sequence). The ends were cut back, 4 bases at V and 3 bases at J, with 16 bases in the middle. The CDR3 region is CASSQLDSPYYGYTF. The CDR3 region has the DNA TGTGCCAGCAGCCAGTTAGACTCCCCCTACTATGGCTACACCTTC. The full variable domain, in which reference TRBV5-4 and TRBJ1-2 provide the parts outside the CDR3, is ETGVTQSPTHLIKTRGQQVTLRCSSQSGHNTVSWYQQALGQGPQFIFQYYREEENGRGNFPPRFSGLQFPNYSSELNVNALELDDSALYLCASSQLDSPYYGYTFGSGTRLTVV.

The rearrangement uses TRBV10-1 and TRBJ2-1; TRBD2 agrees at 15 bases. CDR3 length: 15 residues. Germline trimming cut 3 bases from V and 10 bases from J; bases unmatched to any gene: 4. CDR1 is WNHNN, CDR2 SYGVQD, per germline (reference sequence). The CDR3 DNA sequence: TGCGCCAGCAGTGACGGACTAGCGGGAGGGTCGGAGCAGTTCTTC. Translation: CASSDGLAGGSEQFF.

V gene TRBV19 combines with J gene TRBJ2-5; 7 bases map to TRBD2. The germline V gene has CDR1 LNHDA and CDR2 SQIVND (reference sequence). With 9 bases clipped from V and 1 base from J, the junction kept 5 bases outside the gene matches. The CDR3 is 13 amino acids. CDR3 amino acids: CASAGGFQETQYF. CDR3 in DNA: TGTGCCAGCGCCGGGGGGTTCCAAGAGACCCAGTACTTC.

V gene TRBV11-2 combines with J gene TRBJ2-1, with 13 bases fitting TRBD2. The CDR3 length is 16 residues. V shed 4 bases, J shed 3 bases, and the junction held 3 bases outside the gene matches. CDR1 and CDR2 from the germline V gene are SGHAT and FQNNGV. The CDR3 loop is CASSSGTSGIYNEQFF. The DNA of the CDR3 is TGTGCCAGCAGCTCGGGGACTAGCGGGATCTACAATGAGCAGTTCTTC.